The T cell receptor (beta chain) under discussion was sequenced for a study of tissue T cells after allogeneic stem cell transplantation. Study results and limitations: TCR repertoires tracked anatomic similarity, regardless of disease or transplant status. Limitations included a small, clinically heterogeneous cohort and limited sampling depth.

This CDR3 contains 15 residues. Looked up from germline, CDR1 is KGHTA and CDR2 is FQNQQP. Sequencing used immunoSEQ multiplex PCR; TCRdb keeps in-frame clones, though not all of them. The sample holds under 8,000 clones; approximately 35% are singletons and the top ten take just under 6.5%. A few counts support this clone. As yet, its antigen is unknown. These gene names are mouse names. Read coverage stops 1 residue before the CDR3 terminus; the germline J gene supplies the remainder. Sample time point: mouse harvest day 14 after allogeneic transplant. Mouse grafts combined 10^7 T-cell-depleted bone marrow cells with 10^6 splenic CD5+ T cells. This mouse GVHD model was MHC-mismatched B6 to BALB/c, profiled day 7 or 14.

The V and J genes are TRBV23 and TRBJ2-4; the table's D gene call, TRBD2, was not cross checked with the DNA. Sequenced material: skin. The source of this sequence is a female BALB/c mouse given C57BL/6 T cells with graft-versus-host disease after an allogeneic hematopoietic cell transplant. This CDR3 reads CSSSSTGGAQNTLYF. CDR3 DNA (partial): TGCTCCAGCAGTTCGACTGGGGGGGCCCAAAACACCTTGTAC.